These 2 T cell receptor beta chains share one sample of origin, sequenced in a study of cytomegalovirus exposure and HLA in healthy donors. TCRdb's copy holds only in-frame clones and misses some; the assay was immunoSEQ multiplex PCR. The table lists 110,000 to 150,000 clones, approximately 89% of them singletons. The specimen was PBMCs. All receptors come from a man between 18 and 29 years old in good health and CMV-seronegative.

The rearrangement links TRBV19 to TRBJ1-5; no clear D gene. Germline lookup yields CDR1 LNHDA and CDR2 SQIVND (reference sequence). This CDR3 has 14 amino acids. The V end lost 4 bases, the J end lost 3 bases, and 10 bases lay between the germline ends. CDR3 coding DNA: TGTGCCAGTAGTACGCAGAACCTCAATCAGCCCCAGCATTTT. Protein product: CASSTQNLNQPQHF.

The chain joins TRBV9 to TRBJ1-1, with D perhaps TRBD1 (6 bases). V shed 6 bases and J shed 0 bases, with 15 bases lying between them. The germline gives CDR1 SGDLS, CDR2 YYNGEE. The CDR3 is 15 residues long. CDR3 region: CASTGGGGMNTEAFF. CDR3 sequence (DNA): TGTGCCAGCACCGGAGGGGGGGGAATGAACACTGAAGCTTTCTTT.